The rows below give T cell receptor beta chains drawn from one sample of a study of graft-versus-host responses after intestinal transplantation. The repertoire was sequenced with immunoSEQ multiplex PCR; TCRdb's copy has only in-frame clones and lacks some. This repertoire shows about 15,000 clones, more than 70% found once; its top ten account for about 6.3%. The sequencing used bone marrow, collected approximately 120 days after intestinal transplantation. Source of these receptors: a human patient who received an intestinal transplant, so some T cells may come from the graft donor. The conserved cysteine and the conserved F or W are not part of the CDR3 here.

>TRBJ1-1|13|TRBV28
ASSSLTGVNTEAF
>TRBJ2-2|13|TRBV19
ASSIGGANTGELF
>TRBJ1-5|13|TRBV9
ASSNGGNQNQPQH
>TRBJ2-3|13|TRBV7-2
ASSLTSGSRDTQY
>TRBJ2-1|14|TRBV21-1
ASSKRLAGVPNEQF
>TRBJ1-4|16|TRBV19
ASSDRTGGEATNEKLF
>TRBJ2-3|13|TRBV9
ASSVGNIGGDTQY
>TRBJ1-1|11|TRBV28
ASSADRGAQAF
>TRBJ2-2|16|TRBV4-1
ASSQEGPSGSWPGELF
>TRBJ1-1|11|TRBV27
ASSSDLRTEAF
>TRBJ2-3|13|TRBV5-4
ATTPTSGLTDTQY
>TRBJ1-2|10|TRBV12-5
ASGWDREGYT
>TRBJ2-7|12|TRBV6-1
ASNLAGSSYEQY
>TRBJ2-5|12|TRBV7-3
ASSLNRRGETQY
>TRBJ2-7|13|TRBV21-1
ASSKEGTEAYEQY
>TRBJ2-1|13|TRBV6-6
ASSSVFSSYNEQF
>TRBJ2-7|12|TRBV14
ASSHSDRGYEQY
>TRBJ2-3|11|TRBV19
ASTLGPRDTQY
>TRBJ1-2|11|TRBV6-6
ASSYRDNYGYT
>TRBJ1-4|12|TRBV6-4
ASSPSNYGEKLF
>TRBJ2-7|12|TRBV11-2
ASSWRAPLDEQY
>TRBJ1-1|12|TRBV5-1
ASSATVKNTEAF
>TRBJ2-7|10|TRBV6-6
ASSSGPNEQY
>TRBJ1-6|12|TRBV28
ASIVGQGMSPLH